This note documents a single T cell receptor (beta chain) sequence. Its antigen is not identified. One entry per CDR3 protein results from TCRdb running MiXCR on the 5' RACE reads. The sample holds 200,000 or so distinct CDR3 sequences; about 7% are singletons and the top ten take roughly 1%. This entry is derived from a study of T cells after yellow fever vaccination. At the level of the study: Preparation of fractions with low cell numbers was performed using SMART-Seq v4 Ultra Low Input. Notes on the study in general: Booster sampling recovered most clones from primary vaccination (96% CD4, around 90% CD8). FACS-sorted repertoires could harbor abundant contaminating bulk-population clonotypes.

The CDR3 is made up of 14 amino acids. V shed 5 bases, J shed 2 bases, and the junction held 5 bases outside the gene matches. CDR1 is SGHRS, CDR2 YFSETQ, per germline. This TCR was sampled from a man aged 30 to 45 who received the YFV17D yellow fever vaccine. The material was CD4+ T cells sorted from PBMCs, obtained on the day of the yellow fever booster vaccination. J is TRBJ2-7 and V is TRBV5-1; 9 nucleotides match TRBD2. The CDR3 DNA sequence: TGCGCCAGCAGGTCCCCTAGCGGGACCTACGAGCAGTACTTC. Translation gives CASRSPSGTYEQYF.